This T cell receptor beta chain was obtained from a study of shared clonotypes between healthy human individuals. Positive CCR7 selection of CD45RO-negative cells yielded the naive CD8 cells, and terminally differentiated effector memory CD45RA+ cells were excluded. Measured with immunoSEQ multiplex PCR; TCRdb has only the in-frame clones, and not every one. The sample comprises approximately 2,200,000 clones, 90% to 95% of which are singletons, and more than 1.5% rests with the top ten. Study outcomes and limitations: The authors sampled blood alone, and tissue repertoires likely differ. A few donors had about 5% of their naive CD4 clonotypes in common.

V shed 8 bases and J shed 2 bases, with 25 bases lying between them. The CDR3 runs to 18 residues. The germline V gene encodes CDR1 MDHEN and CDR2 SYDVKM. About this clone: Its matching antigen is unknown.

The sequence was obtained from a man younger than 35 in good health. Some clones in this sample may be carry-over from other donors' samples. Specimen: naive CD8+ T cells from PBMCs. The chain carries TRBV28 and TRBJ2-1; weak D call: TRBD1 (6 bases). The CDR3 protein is CASGSQEQGLWTYNEQFF. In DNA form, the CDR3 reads TGTGCCAGCGGATCCCAGGAACAGGGTCTCTGGACCTACAATGAGCAGTTCTTC. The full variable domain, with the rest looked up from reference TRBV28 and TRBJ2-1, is DVKVTQSSRYLVKRTGEKVFLECVQDMDHENMFWYRQDPGLGLRLIYFSYDVKMKEKGDIPEGYSVSREKKERFSLILESASTNQTSMYLCASGSQEQGLWTYNEQFFGPGTRLTVL.